The 13 T cell receptor beta chains in this list originate from one sample, sequenced in a study of cytomegalovirus exposure and HLA in healthy donors. In the PCR, 60 Vbeta and 13 Jbeta primers were used. The table came from immunoSEQ multiplex PCR; TCRdb's copy has only in-frame clones and leaves some out. The table includes approximately 83,000 clones, 65% to 85% detected once. Sequencing used PBMCs. The receptors come from a young man in good health and CMV-seronegative.

As concerns this clone: A read error may account for a junction end that differs from germline. The rearrangement uses TRBV7-9 and TRBJ1-5; D not resolved. Germline CDR1 and CDR2: SEHNR and FQNEAQ (reference sequence). This CDR3 spans 15 amino acids. DNA of the CDR3: TGTTCCAGCAGCTTAGGGTACGGGAGCAATCAGCCCCAGCATTTT. Amino acids: CSSSLGYGSNQPQHF.

The J gene is TRBJ1-2, the V gene TRBV10-3; no reliable D call. The V gene lost 2 bases and the J gene lost 1 base, with 14 bases spanning the gap. CDR1 is ENHRY, CDR2 SYGVKD, per germline. This CDR3 spans 16 amino acids. CDR3 DNA: TGTGCCATCAGTGAGAGTCCAGGACTGGATAACTATGGCTACACCTTC. Translating it yields CAISESPGLDNYGYTF.

The chain employs TRBV18 and TRBJ2-7; TRBD2 agrees at 8 bases. With V trimmed by 5 bases and J by 4 bases, 10 bases remained unmatched. The germline V gene has CDR1 KGHSH and CDR2 LQKENI. The CDR3 has 15 amino acids. The CDR3 reads CASSSGQSGGYEQYF. CDR3 DNA sequence: TGTGCCAGCTCATCGGGGCAAAGCGGGGGATACGAGCAGTACTTC.

This clone was counted once. The chain combines TRBV25-1 with TRBJ2-5; TRBD1 matches 7 bases. Germline assignment: CDR1 MGHDK and CDR2 SYGVNS. V gave up 6 bases and J gave up 3 bases; unmatched junction bases: 4. The CDR3 extends over 13 amino acids. This CDR3 is CASRGQVKETQYF. CDR3 coding DNA: TGTGCCAGCAGAGGACAGGTCAAAGAGACCCAGTACTTC.

CDR3 sequence reads: CASSQDTPYEQYF. In DNA, the CDR3 is TGTGCCAGCAGTCAGGACACCCCCTACGAGCAGTACTTC. The V call is TRBV9, the J call TRBJ2-7, with TRBD1 as a possible D gene (5 bases). The CDR3 is 13 amino acids. V lost 5 bases and J lost 2, with 11 bases in between. CDR1 SGDLS and CDR2 YYNGEE come from the germline V gene.

This chain uses TRBV7-8 with TRBJ2-5, with 12 bases aligning to TRBD2. CDR3 length: 17 residues. J gave up 3 bases and V 3 bases, and 8 bases lay outside the gene matches. Germline V gene sequence: CDR1 SGHVS, CDR2 FQNEAQ. The CDR3 DNA reads as TGTGCCAGCAGCTTTAGACTAGCGGGGGTTGTTAAAGAGACCCAGTACTTC. Encoded protein: CASSFRLAGVVKETQYF.

This clone was seen once. The chain is built from TRBV27 and TRBJ1-6; D may be TRBD1 (6 bases). Germline CDR1 and CDR2: MNHEY and SMNVEV (reference sequence). The CDR3 consists of 13 residues. V lost 2 bases to trimming and J lost 11 bases, with 10 bases between them. CDR3 amino acids: CASSLLGQTPLHF. The CDR3 DNA is TGTGCCAGCAGTTTACTTGGACAGACACCCCTCCACTTT.

Concerning this clone itself: Other DNA sequences of this sample code for an identical CDR3. V is TRBV25-1 and J is TRBJ2-3; 8 bases are shared with TRBD2. The CDR3 runs to 16 residues. The J segment lost 4 bases and the V segment lost 8 bases, leaving 14 bases of the junction unmatched. Germline CDR1 is MGHDK and CDR2 is SYGVNS. CDR3 bases: TGTGCCAGCGAAAGGGGGGGACTAGGATTAGCAGATACGCAGTATTTT. Translated: CASERGGLGLADTQYF.

The chain recombines TRBV2 with TRBJ1-5; maybe TRBD1 (6 bases). Per germline, CDR1 SNHLY and CDR2 FYNNEI. Trimming pared 7 bases from V and 5 bases from J, leaving 12 bases between. The CDR3 is 13 amino acids. For the CDR3, the DNA is TGTGCCAGCAAGAGGGGGATCTATCAGCCCCAGCATTTT. It translates to CASKRGIYQPQHF. Supplemented by reference TRBV2 and TRBJ1-5, the full variable domain reads EPEVTQTPSHQVTQMGQEVILRCVPISNHLYFYWYRQILGQKVEFLVSFYNNEISEKSEIFDDQFSVERPDGSNFTLKIRSTKLEDSAMYFCASKRGIYQPQHFGDGTRLSIL.

This chain uses TRBV10-2 with TRBJ1-1; no definite D call. This CDR3 contains 16 residues. The ends were cut back, 4 bases at V and 1 base at J, with 16 bases in the middle. In germline, CDR1 is WSHSY, CDR2 SAAADI. The CDR3 DNA follows: TGCGCCAGCAGTGGTCAGATTACCCCTTCGAACACTGAAGCTTTCTTT. It codes for CASSGQITPSNTEAFF.

For the CDR3, the DNA is TGTGCCAGCAGCTTCACAGGGAACACTGAAGCTTTCTTT. It yields the protein CASSFTGNTEAFF. The chain uses TRBV5-5 and TRBJ1-1, with D possibly TRBD1 on 5 matching bases. Per germline, CDR1 SGHKS and CDR2 YYEKEE (reference sequence). V was shortened by 2 bases and J by 1 base, with 6 bases between the two germline ends. This CDR3 is 13 amino acids long. The entire variable domain, with the rest obtained from reference TRBV5-5 and TRBJ1-1, is as follows: DAGVTQSPTHLIKTRGQQVTLRCSPISGHKSVSWYQQVLGQGPQFIFQYYEKEERGRGNFPDRFSARQFPNYSSELNVNALLLGDSALYLCASSFTGNTEAFFGQGTRLTVV.

The rearrangement uses TRBV6-5 and TRBJ1-1; the D gene is possibly TRBD1 (6 bases). The V gene lost 0 bases and the J gene lost 3 bases, with 14 bases spanning the gap. Germline V CDR1 and CDR2: MNHEY, SVGAGI. The CDR3 contains 16 residues. The CDR3 DNA is TGTGCCAGCAGTTACTCGAGGTGGGCAGGGGACACTGAAGCTTTCTTT. Its protein product is CASSYSRWAGDTEAFF.

This clone has only one observation. This chain links TRBV6-1 with TRBJ1-4; D is unclear. The CDR3 has 14 residues. Trimming cost V 1 base and J 8 bases, with 11 bases left between them. Germline V lookup: CDR1 MNHNS, CDR2 SASEGT. The CDR3 nucleotides read TGTGCCAGCAGTGAAGGGTGGGCCCGCGAAAAACTGTTTTTT. Translated, it gives CASSEGWAREKLFF.